This T cell receptor beta chain came from a study of CD8+CD57+ T cells in acquired aplastic anemia. About the study: When averaged, DNA from sorted CD4+ and CD8+ cells came to approximately 3 ug.

Study results and caveats: Roughly 29 was the count of CD8+ CDR3 sequences that patients shared with controls. Any difference that existed in CD8+ Simpson's diversity between patients and controls was not significant.

Concerning this clonotype itself: Antigen specificity is unknown.

The CDR3 runs 12 residues. CDR1 and CDR2 (germline): DFQATT, SNEGSKA (reference sequence). Trimming removed 1 base from V and 5 bases from J, with 8 bases in between. Using genomic DNA as the template, TCR beta VDJ and CDR3 profiling was carried out. MiXCR, applied by TCRdb to the reads, yields one record per CDR3 protein. The sample lists 400,000 to 450,000 distinct CDR3 sequences, 65% to 80% occurring once. J is TRBJ1-2 and V is TRBV20-1; D is possibly TRBD1 (5 bases). The specimen was sorted CD4+, CD8+, or CD8+CD57+ T cells (not recorded which) from PBMCs. The sequence came from a human donor in good health, serving as a control. CDR3 bases: TGCAGTGCTAGAGCGGGGGAATATGGCTACACCTTC. Translation: CSARAGEYGYTF.